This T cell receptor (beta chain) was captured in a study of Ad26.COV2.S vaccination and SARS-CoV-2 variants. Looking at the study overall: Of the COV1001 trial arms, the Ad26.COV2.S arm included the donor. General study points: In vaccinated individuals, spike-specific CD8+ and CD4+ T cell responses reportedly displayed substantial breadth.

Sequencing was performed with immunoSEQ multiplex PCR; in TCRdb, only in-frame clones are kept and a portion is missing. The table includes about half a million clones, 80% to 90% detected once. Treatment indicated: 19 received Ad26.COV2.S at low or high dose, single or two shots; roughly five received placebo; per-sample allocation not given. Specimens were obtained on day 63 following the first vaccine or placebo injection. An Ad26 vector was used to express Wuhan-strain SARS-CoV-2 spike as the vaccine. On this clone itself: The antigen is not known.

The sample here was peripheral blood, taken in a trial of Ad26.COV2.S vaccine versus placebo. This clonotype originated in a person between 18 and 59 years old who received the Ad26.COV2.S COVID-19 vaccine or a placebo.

The CDR3 region is CASSLTGVGPNTEAFF. The CDR3 DNA reads as TGTGCCAGCAGCTTGACCGGGGTGGGTCCGAACACTGAAGCTTTCTTT. The chain recombines TRBV5-6 with TRBJ1-1; the D is unclear. The V gene lost 1 base and the J gene lost 1 base, with 14 bases spanning the gap. Germline V gives CDR1 SGHDT, CDR2 YYEEEE. CDR3 length: 16 amino acids.